The count of the clone carrying this T cell receptor beta chain is one. Some clones are missing from TCRdb's copy, which holds only in-frame ones; the method was immunoSEQ multiplex PCR. The data contain approximately 120,000 clones, about nine tenths of them seen just once; the ten biggest clones take up approximately 1.1%. The data originate from a study of blood T cell repertoires in COVID-19. Across the study: Sites across the United States, Italy and Spain contributed samples from acute and convalescent COVID-19.

V dropped 2 bases and J dropped 7; count of bases not matched to a gene: 1. CDR3 length equals 12 residues. Germline lookup yields CDR1 SGHTA and CDR2 FQGNSA. Specimen: peripheral blood. This receptor was taken from a human donor in a cohort sampled during active COVID-19. The chain is built from TRBV7-2 and TRBJ1-1; 7 bases are shared with TRBD1. CDR3 region: CASSLWTGEAFF. DNA of the CDR3: TGTGCCAGCAGCTTATGGACAGGTGAAGCTTTCTTT.